This TCR beta chain was sequenced during a study of blood T cell repertoires in COVID-19. Overall study context: Both acute and convalescent COVID-19 samples were obtained from the United States, Italy and Spain. The cDNA or gDNA used as material had been derived from T cells, B-cell-depleted T cells, or PBMCs.

Per the authors' pipeline: By means of reference gene primer amplification, nucleated cell counts were estimated. Some clones are missing from TCRdb's copy, which holds only in-frame ones; the method was immunoSEQ multiplex PCR. Clonal size and the V and J genes are those of that table, whereas D and trimming came from the DNA. The sample holds some 300,000 clones, around 92% seen once. Self-reported history from a screening survey and questionnaire set each donor's cohort. CDR3 size: 14 residues. Deletions cut 2 bases from V and 3 bases from J, with 14 bases between. Germline loops: CDR1 GTSNPN, CDR2 SVGIG (reference sequence). This clone is a singleton in its sample.

The chain combines TRBV30 with TRBJ2-7; TRBD2 is a possible D gene (7 bases). The sequence was obtained from a woman in her 50s who had been exposed to COVID-19. The sequenced sample consisted of PBMCs or T cells enriched from blood (not recorded which). In DNA, the CDR3 is TGTGCCTGGAGTCTAACGGGGGGCTTCTACGAGCAGTACTTC. Protein sequence: CAWSLTGGFYEQYF.